These 17 T cell receptor beta chains were all obtained from the same sample, sequenced in a study of control samples from healthy donors and cancer patients. Produced via immunoSEQ multiplex PCR; TCRdb's table is partial and in-frame only. Of over 150,000 clones in the sample, around 96% were seen once. The material sequenced was blood. These receptors were taken from a woman aged 25 to 39 in good health.

The chain couples TRBV5-1 to TRBJ2-5; 8 bases align to TRBD1. The CDR3 consists of 16 residues. J gave up 5 bases and V 4 bases, and 13 bases lay outside the gene matches. Germline values: CDR1 SGHRS, CDR2 YFSETQ. The CDR3, as DNA: TGCGCCAGCAGCCAGGCCCCACAGGGGGAAACGGAGACCCAGTACTTC. Translating gives CASSQAPQGETETQYF.

The chain carries TRBV27 and TRBJ1-3; D gene uncertain. V shed 6 bases and J shed 4 bases, with 22 bases lying between them. This CDR3 region has 17 residues. Germline lookup yields CDR1 MNHEY and CDR2 SMNVEV (reference sequence). The CDR3 reads CASSPSPDKLGGNTIYF. CDR3 nucleotides: TGTGCCAGCAGCCCGAGCCCCGACAAATTAGGGGGAAACACCATATATTTT.

The J gene is TRBJ2-6, the V gene TRBV28; TRBD2 is a possible D gene (5 bases). The V end was cut by 3 bases, the J end by 0 bases, with 12 bases between. Germline assignment: CDR1 MDHEN and CDR2 SYDVKM. The CDR3 runs to 17 residues. CDR3 in amino acids: CASSFYESGSGANVLTF. In DNA, the CDR3 is TGTGCCAGCAGTTTTTACGAAAGCGGCTCTGGGGCCAACGTCCTGACTTTC.

The chain is built from TRBV3-1 (or the pseudogene TRBV3-2) and TRBJ2-2; D may be TRBD2 (6 bases). The CDR3 sequence is 15 residues long. Trimming removed 2 bases at V and 6 bases at J, with 13 bases between. Germline CDR1 is LGHDT and CDR2 is YNNKEL (reference sequence). The DNA for the CDR3 is TGTGCCAGCAGCCAAAGGGTAGCGGTCGCCGGGGAGCTGTTTTTT. Translating it yields CASSQRVAVAGELFF.

J is TRBJ2-5 and V is TRBV30; D may be TRBD2 (5 bases). V was shortened by 3 bases and J by 5 bases, with 10 bases between the two germline ends. CDR3 length: 12 amino acids. CDR1 and CDR2 (germline): GTSNPN, SVGIG (reference sequence). CDR3 protein: CAWRIRRETQYF. CDR3 coding DNA: TGTGCCTGGAGAATCCGGAGGGAGACCCAGTACTTC.

The table lists this clone with a count of one. The chain joins TRBV25-1 to TRBJ2-5; TRBD2 matches 7 bases. With 8 bases clipped from V and 0 bases from J, the junction kept 9 bases outside the gene matches. In germline, CDR1 is MGHDK, CDR2 SYGVNS. This CDR3 has 15 amino acids. The CDR3 DNA reads as TGTGCCAGCTCCCGGGGGGTAACGTACCAAGAGACCCAGTACTTC. It is translated as CASSRGVTYQETQYF.

The chain employs TRBV15 and TRBJ2-3; a weak D match, TRBD2 (6 bases). V was trimmed by 4 bases and J by 6 bases, leaving 11 bases between them. This CDR3 is built from 13 residues. CDR1 and CDR2 from the germline V gene are LNHNV and YYDKDF (reference sequence). The DNA for the CDR3 is TGTGCCACCAGCATGAGGGCGGGGGATACGCAGTATTTT. Its translation is CATSMRAGDTQYF.

This clone was counted a single time. The J gene is TRBJ1-1, the V gene TRBV10-3, with a possible D match to TRBD1 (6 bases). The germline V gene has CDR1 ENHRY and CDR2 SYGVKD. The CDR3 has 14 amino acids. V dropped 8 bases and J dropped 3 bases, with 16 bases sitting between them. CDR3 in amino acids: CAIRGRDIDTEAFF. The CDR3 DNA reads as TGTGCCATCCGGGGGCGGGACATAGACACTGAAGCTTTCTTT.

The genes are TRBV12-3 or TRBV12-4 and TRBJ1-1; D gene unclear. This CDR3 spans 11 amino acids. Trimming removed 3 bases from V and 8 bases from J, with 7 bases in between. The DNA for the CDR3 is TGTGCCAGCAGTTTTAACAGAGAAGCTTTCTTT. Encoded protein: CASSFNREAFF.

This chain joins TRBV5-1 and TRBJ2-4; 8 bases are shared with TRBD1. CDR3 length equals 14 residues. Losses at the gene ends were 4 bases for V and 4 bases for J; bases not matched to a gene: 4. Germline CDR1 is SGHRS and CDR2 is YFSETQ. As DNA, the CDR3 is TGCGCCAGCAGCCCCCGGACAGGGAAAAACATTCAGTACTTC. This sequence encodes CASSPRTGKNIQYF.

J is TRBJ2-3 and V is TRBV19; D perhaps matches TRBD1 (5 bases). The CDR3 consists of 16 residues. The V gene's germline CDR1 is LNHDA and CDR2 SQIVND (reference sequence). V was shortened by 3 bases and J by 5 bases, with 18 bases between the two germline ends. In nucleotides, the CDR3 is TGTGCCAGTAGTATTCCCTCCGGGCAGGGCAGAGATACGCAGTATTTT. Its translation: CASSIPSGQGRDTQYF.

V usage is TRBV13 and J usage is TRBJ2-1, with D perhaps given as TRBD1 or TRBD2 (5 bases each). Germline-derived CDR1 and CDR2 are PRHDT and FYEKMQ (reference sequence). The CDR3 is 12 residues long. The DNA of the CDR3 is TGTGCAGCGGCCCCCCAGGGCAATGAGCAGTTCTTC. Residues: CAAAPQGNEQFF. The full variable domain, in which reference TRBV13 and TRBJ2-1 provide the parts outside the CDR3, is AAGVIQSPRHLIKEKRETATLKCYPIPRHDTVYWYQQGPGQDPQFLISFYEKMQSDKGSIPDRFSAQQFSDYHSELNMSSLELGDSALYFCAAAPQGNEQFFGPGTRLTVL.

The chain joins TRBV2 to TRBJ1-6; no clear D gene. The CDR3 sequence is 15 residues long. The V and J ends lost 8 bases and 6 bases respectively, with 17 bases between them. CDR1 and CDR2 from the germline V gene are SNHLY and FYNNEI. The CDR3 nucleotides are TGTGCCAGCGGCTCTGTCCTAGGGAGTAATTCACCCCTCCACTTT. Protein: CASGSVLGSNSPLHF.

This sequence joins TRBV7-9 and TRBJ2-3; TRBD2 might be the D (5 bases). V was cut by 5 bases and J by 6 bases, with 21 bases left in between. The CDR3 totals 16 residues. CDR1 is SEHNR and CDR2 is FQNEAQ in the germline V gene (reference sequence). In DNA, the CDR3 is TGTGCCAGCAGCCCCCGGACTCGTCTCTCGGAGGATACGCAGTATTTT. Protein sequence: CASSPRTRLSEDTQYF.

The CDR3 here is CAISESGGGDEQFF. The CDR3 region has the DNA TGTGCCATCAGTGAGTCAGGGGGTGGGGATGAGCAGTTCTTC. The gene calls are TRBV10-3 and TRBJ2-1, with D maybe TRBD1 (6 bases). CDR3 size: 14 residues. The V gene lost 0 bases and the J gene lost 8 bases, with 11 bases spanning the gap. The germline V gene has CDR1 ENHRY and CDR2 SYGVKD.

This chain connects TRBV3-1 (or the pseudogene TRBV3-2) to TRBJ2-1, with 12 positions matching TRBD2. The trim removed 4 bases at V and 8 bases at J, leaving 3 bases unmatched. This CDR3 has 14 residues. CDR1 is LGHDT, CDR2 YNNKEL, per germline (reference sequence). Here the CDR3 DNA reads TGTGCCAGCAGCCCGCGGACTAGCGGGGATGAGCAGTTCTTC. Translated, it gives CASSPRTSGDEQFF.

V gene TRBV28 combines with J gene TRBJ1-1; perhaps TRBD1 as D (5 bases). Germline V lookup: CDR1 MDHEN, CDR2 SYDVKM. V lost 5 bases and J 8 bases, leaving 18 bases between the germline ends. CDR3 length: 14 residues. The CDR3 spells CASSPQLTVPEAFF. CDR3 DNA: TGTGCCAGCAGTCCCCAACTGACAGTCCCCGAAGCTTTCTTT.